This T cell receptor beta chain was observed in a study of blood T cell repertoires in COVID-19. Background on the study: Samples came from the United States, Italy and Spain, spanning acute and convalescent COVID-19. T cells, B-cell-depleted T cells, or PBMCs supplied cDNA or gDNA.

Authors' data handling: Estimation of nucleated cell counts relied on the amplification of reference gene primers. The assay was immunoSEQ multiplex PCR, and TCRdb's table has in-frame clones only and misses some. V and J calls and clone size are given by that table; D and trimming were obtained from the DNA. Counted here are some 130,000 clones, approximately 82% occurring once; the ten biggest clones make up 11%. Trimming left V 1 base short and J 0 bases short, with 7 bases between. The CDR3 is made up of 15 amino acids. CDR1 is LGHNA and CDR2 is YSLEER in the germline V gene. The V and J genes are TRBV4-3 and TRBJ1-5; D gene uncertain. This clonotype originated in a man in his 60s who had recovered from COVID-19. Material for sequencing was peripheral blood. In DNA, the CDR3 is TGCGCCAGCAGCCAAGTATACTCTAGCAATCAGCCCCAGCATTTT. It codes for CASSQVYSSNQPQHF.